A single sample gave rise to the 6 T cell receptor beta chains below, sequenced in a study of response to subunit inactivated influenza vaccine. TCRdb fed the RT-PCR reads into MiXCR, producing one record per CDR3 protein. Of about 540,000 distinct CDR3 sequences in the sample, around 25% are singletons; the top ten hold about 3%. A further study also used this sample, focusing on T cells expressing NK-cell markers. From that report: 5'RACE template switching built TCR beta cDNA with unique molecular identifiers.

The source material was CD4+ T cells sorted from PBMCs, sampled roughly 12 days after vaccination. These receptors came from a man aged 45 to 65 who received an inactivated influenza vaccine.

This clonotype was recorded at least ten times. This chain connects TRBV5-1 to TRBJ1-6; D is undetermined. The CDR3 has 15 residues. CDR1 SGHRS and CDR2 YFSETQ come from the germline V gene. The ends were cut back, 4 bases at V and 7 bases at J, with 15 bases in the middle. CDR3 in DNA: TGCGCCAGCAGCCGTGAGGGATTCACGAATTCACCCCTCCACTTT. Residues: CASSREGFTNSPLHF.

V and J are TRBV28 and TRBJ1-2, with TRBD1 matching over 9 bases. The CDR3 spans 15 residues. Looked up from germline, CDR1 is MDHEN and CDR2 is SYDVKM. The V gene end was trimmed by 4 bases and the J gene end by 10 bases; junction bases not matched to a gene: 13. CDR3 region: CASSSPGQGSRAYTF. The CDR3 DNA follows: TGTGCCAGCAGTTCTCCGGGACAGGGATCACGTGCCTACACCTTC.

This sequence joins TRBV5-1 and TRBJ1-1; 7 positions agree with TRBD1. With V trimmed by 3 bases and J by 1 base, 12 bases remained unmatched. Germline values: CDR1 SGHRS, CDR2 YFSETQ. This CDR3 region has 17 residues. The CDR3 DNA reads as TGCGCCAGCAGCTCTAATCACAGGGGAATTGAGAACACTGAAGCTTTCTTT. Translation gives CASSSNHRGIENTEAFF.

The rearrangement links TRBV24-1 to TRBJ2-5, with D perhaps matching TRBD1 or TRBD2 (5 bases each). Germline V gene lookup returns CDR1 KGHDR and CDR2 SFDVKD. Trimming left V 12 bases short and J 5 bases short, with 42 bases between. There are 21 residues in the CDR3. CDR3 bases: TGTGCCGTCTTTGACCGGGACGGACTGAACCTAGATGATTCGTCCTCTGAGACCCAGTACTTC. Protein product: CAVFDRDGLNLDDSSSETQYF.

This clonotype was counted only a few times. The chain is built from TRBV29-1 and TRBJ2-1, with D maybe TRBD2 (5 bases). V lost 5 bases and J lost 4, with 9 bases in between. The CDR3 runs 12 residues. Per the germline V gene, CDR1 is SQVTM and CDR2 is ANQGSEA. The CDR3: CSVYRGYNEQFF. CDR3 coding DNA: TGCAGCGTTTACCGAGGGTACAATGAGCAGTTCTTC.

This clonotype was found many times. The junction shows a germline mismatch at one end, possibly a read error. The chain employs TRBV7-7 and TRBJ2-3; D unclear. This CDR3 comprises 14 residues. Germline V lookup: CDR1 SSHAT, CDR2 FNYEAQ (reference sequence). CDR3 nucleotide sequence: TGTGCTAGCAGCTTAGCCCGGACGGCGAATACGCAGTATTTT. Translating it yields CASSLARTANTQYF.